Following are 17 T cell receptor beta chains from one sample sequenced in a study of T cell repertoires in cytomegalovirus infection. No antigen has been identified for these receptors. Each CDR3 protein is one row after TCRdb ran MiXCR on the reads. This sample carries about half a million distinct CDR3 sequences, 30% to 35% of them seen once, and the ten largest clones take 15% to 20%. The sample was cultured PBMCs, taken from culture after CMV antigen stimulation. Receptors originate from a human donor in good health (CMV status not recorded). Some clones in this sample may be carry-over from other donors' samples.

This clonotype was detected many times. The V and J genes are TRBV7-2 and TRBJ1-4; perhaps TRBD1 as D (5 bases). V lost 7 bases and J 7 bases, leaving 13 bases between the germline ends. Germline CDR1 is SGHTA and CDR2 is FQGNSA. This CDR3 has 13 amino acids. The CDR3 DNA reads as TGTGCCAGCACCCCGGGGGTCGTTGAAAAACTGTTTTTT. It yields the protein CASTPGVVEKLFF.

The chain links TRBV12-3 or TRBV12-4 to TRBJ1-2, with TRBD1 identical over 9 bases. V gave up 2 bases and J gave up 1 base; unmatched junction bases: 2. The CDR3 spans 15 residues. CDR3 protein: CASSLKGQGNYGYTF. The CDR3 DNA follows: TGTGCCAGCAGTTTAAAGGGACAGGGTAACTATGGCTACACCTTC.

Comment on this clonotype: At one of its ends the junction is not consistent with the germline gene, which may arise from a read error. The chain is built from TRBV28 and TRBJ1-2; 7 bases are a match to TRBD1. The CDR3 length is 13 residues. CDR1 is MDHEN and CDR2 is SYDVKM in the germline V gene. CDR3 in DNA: TGTGCCAGCAGTTTAGTAGGGGGACAGCGTGCACTCTTC. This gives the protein CASSLVGGQRALF.

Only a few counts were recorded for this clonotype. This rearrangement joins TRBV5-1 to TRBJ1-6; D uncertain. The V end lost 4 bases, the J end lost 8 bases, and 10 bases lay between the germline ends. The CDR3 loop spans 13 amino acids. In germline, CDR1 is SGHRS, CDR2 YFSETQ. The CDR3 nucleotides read TGCGCCAGCAGCAAGGCAGAAGATTCACCCCTCCACTTT. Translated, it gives CASSKAEDSPLHF.

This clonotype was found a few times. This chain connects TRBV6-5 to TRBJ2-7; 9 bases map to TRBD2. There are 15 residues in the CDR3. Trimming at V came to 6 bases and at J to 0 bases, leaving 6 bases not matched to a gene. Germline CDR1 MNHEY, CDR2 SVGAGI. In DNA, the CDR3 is TGTGCCAGCAGACCAGGACTAGCGTTCTCCTACGAGCAGTACTTC. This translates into CASRPGLAFSYEQYF.

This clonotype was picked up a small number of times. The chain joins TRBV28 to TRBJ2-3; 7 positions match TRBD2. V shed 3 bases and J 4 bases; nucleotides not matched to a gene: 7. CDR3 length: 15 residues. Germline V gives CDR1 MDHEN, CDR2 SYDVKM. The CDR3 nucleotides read TGTGCCAGCAGTTTGGGGGGGGAGATGTCAGATACGCAGTATTTT. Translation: CASSLGGEMSDTQYF.

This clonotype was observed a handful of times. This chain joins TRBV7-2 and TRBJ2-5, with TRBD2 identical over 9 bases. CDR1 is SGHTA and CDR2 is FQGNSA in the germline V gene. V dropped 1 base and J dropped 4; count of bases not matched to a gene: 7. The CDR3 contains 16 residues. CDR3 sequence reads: CASSLDRTSAIETQYF. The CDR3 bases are TGTGCCAGCAGCTTAGACAGGACTAGCGCCATAGAGACCCAGTACTTC.

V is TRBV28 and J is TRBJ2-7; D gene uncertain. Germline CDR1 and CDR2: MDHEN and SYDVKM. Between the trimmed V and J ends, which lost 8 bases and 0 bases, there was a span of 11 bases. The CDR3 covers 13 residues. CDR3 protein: CASPGAISYEQYF. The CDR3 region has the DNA TGTGCCAGCCCAGGAGCAATCTCCTACGAGCAGTACTTC.

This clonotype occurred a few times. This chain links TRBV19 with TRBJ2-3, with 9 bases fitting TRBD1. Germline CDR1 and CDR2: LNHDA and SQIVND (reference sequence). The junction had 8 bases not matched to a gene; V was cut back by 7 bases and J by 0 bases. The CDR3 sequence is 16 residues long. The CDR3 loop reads CASTTRGQGSTDTQYF. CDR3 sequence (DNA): TGTGCCAGTACCACCAGGGGACAGGGAAGCACAGATACGCAGTATTTT.

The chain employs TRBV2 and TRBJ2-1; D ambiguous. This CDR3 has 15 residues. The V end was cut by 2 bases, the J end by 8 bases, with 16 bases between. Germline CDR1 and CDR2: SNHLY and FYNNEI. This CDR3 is CASSERLTVADEQFF. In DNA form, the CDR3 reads TGTGCCAGCAGTGAAAGGCTCACCGTTGCGGATGAGCAGTTCTTC.

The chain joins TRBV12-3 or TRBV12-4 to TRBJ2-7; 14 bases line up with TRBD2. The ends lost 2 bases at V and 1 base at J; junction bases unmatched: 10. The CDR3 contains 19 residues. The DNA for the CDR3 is TGTGCCAGCAGTTTAACCTGGACTAGCGGGAGGACTGGGTCCTACGAGCAGTACTTC. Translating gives CASSLTWTSGRTGSYEQYF.

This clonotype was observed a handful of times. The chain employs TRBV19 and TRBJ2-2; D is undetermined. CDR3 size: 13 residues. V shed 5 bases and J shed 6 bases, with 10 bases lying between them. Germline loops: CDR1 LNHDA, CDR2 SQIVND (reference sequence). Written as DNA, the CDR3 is TGTGCCAGTAGTCCCGACCCTCCCGGGGAGCTGTTTTTT. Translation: CASSPDPPGELFF.

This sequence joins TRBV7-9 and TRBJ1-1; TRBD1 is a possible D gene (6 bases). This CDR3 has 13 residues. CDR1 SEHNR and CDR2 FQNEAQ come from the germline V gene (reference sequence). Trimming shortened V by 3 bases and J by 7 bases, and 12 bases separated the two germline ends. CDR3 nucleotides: TGTGCCAGCAGCTTTGGGGGGGCAGGTGAAGCTTTCTTT. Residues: CASSFGGAGEAFF.

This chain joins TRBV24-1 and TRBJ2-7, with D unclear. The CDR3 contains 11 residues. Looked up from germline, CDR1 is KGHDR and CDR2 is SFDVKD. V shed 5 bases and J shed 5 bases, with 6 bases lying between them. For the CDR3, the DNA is TGTGCCACCAGTGCTCCTCACGAGCAGTACTTC. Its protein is CATSAPHEQYF.

Here the CDR3 reads CASSLGTAMNTEAFF. CDR3 DNA sequence: TGTGCCAGCAGCTTGGGGACAGCCATGAACACTGAAGCTTTCTTT. The rearrangement joins TRBV7-6 to TRBJ1-1; 7 bases are a match to TRBD1. The germline gives CDR1 SGHVS, CDR2 FNYEAQ. J lost 0 bases, V lost 3 bases, and 4 bases had no gene match. CDR3 length equals 15 residues.

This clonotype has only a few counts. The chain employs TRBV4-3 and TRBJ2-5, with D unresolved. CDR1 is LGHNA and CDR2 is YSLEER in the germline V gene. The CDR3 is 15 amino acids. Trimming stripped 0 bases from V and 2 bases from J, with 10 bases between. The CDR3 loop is CASSQDSARQETQYF. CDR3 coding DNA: TGCGCCAGCAGCCAAGATTCAGCACGGCAAGAGACCCAGTACTTC.

The CDR3 reads CASRDQGGGYTF. In DNA, the CDR3 is TGTGCCAGCAGAGACCAGGGAGGCGGCTACACCTTC. The rearrangement uses TRBV6-2 or TRBV6-3 and TRBJ1-2, with D possibly matching TRBD1 (5 bases). This CDR3 contains 12 residues. CDR1 and CDR2 from the germline V gene are MNHEY and SVGEGT. Trimming stripped 6 bases from V and 8 bases from J, with 13 bases between.